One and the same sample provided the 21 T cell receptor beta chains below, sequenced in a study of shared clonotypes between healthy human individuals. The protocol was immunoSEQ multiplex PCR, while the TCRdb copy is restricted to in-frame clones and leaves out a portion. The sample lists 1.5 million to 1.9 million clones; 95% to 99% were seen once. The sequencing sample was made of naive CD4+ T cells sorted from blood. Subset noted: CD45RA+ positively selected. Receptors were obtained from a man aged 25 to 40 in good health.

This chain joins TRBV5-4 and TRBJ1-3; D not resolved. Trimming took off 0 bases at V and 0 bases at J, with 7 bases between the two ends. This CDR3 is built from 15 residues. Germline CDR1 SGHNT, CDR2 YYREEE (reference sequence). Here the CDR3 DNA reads TGTGCCAGCAGCTTGGTAGGAGGCTCTGGAAACACCATATATTTT. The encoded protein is CASSLVGGSGNTIYF.

CDR3 in DNA: TGTGCCAGCGGCAACGCAGGGGGGAACACTGAAGCTTTCTTT. It codes for CASGNAGGNTEAFF. The rearrangement links TRBV6-5 to TRBJ1-1, with 7 positions matching TRBD1. Trimming took 8 bases from V and 1 from J; bases not matched to a gene: 7. The CDR3 is made up of 14 amino acids. Per germline, CDR1 MNHEY and CDR2 SVGAGI.

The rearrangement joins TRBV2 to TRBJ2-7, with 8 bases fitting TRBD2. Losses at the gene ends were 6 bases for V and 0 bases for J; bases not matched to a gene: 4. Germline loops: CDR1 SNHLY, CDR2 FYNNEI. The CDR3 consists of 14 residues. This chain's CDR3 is CASRISGNSYEQYF. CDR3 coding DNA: TGTGCCAGCAGGATTAGCGGGAACTCCTACGAGCAGTACTTC.

The CDR3 spells CASSLLVASGNMNTGELFF. CDR3 coding DNA: TGTGCCAGCAGCTTATTGGTGGCTAGCGGGAATATGAACACCGGGGAGCTGTTTTTT. This chain links TRBV7-6 with TRBJ2-2; 9 bases align to TRBD2. This CDR3 region has 19 residues. J lost 1 base, V lost 2 bases, and 11 bases had no gene match. Per germline, CDR1 SGHVS and CDR2 FNYEAQ.

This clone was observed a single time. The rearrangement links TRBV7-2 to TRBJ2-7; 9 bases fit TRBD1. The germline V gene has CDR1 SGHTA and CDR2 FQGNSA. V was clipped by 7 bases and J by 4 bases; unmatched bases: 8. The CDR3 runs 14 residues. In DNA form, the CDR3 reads TGTGCCAGCAACCTGGGACAGGGAACTTACGAGCAGTACTTC. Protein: CASNLGQGTYEQYF.

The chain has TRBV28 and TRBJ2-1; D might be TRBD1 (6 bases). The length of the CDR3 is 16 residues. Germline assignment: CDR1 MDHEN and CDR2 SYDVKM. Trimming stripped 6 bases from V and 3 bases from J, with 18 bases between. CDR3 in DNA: TGTGCCAGCAGATCTCAAGGGGGTAGAAACTACAATGAGCAGTTCTTC. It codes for CASRSQGGRNYNEQFF.

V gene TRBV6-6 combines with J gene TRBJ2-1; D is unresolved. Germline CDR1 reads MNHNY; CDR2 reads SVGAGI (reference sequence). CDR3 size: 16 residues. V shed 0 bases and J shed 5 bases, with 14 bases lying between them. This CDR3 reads CASSYSGVLTDNEQFF. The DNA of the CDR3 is TGTGCCAGCAGTTACTCTGGGGTCCTCACGGACAATGAGCAGTTCTTC.

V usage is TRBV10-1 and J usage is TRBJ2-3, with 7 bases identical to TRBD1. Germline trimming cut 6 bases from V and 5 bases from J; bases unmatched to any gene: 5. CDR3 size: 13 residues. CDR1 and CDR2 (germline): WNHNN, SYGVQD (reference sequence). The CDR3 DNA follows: TGCGCCAGCAGCCCGACAGGGATAGATACGCAGTATTTT. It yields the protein CASSPTGIDTQYF.

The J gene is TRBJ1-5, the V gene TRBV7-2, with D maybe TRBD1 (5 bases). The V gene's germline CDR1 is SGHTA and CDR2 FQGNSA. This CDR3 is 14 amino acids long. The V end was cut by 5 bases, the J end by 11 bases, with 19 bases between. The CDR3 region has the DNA TGTGCCAGCAGCCACGGGGCAGGCTCACGCGCCCAGCATTTT. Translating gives CASSHGAGSRAQHF.

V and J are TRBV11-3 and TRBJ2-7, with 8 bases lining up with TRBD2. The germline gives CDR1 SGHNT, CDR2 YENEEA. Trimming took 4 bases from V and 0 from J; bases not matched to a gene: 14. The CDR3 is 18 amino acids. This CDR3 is CASSSLAETLAYSYEQYF. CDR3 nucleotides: TGTGCCAGCAGCTCACTAGCGGAAACCCTTGCTTACTCCTACGAGCAGTACTTC.

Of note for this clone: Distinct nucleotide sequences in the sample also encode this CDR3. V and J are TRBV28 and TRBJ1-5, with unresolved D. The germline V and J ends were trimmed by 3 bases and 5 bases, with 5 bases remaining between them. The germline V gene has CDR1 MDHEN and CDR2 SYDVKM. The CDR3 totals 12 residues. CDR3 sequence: CASSFSYQPQHF. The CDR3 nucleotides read TGTGCCAGCAGTTTCTCTTATCAGCCCCAGCATTTT.

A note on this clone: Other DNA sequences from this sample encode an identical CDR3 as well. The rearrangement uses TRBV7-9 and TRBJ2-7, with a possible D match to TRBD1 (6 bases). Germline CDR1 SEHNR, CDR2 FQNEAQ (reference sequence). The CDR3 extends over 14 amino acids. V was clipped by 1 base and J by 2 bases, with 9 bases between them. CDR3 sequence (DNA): TGTGCCAGCAGCTTAGGGACAGCTCCCTACGAGCAGTACTTC. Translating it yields CASSLGTAPYEQYF.

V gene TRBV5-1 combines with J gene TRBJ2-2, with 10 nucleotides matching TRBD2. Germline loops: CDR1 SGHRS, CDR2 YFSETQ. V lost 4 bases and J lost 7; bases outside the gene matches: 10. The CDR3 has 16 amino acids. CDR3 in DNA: TGCGCCAGCAGCAGAACCGGGACTAGCGTACACGGGGAGCTGTTTTTT. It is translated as CASSRTGTSVHGELFF.

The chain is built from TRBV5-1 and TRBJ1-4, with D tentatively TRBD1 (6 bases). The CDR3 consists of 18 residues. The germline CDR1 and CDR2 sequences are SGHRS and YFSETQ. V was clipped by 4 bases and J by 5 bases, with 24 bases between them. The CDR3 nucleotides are TGCGCCAGCAGCCCGGGGCCCCGGGTTGGGGACATAAATGAAAAACTGTTTTTT. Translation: CASSPGPRVGDINEKLFF.

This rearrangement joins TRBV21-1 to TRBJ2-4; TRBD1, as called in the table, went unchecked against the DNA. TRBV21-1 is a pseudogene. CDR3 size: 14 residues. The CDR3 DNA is TGTGCCAGCAGCGGCCACAGGGGGTTGGACATTCAGTACTTC. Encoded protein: CASSGHRGLDIQYF.

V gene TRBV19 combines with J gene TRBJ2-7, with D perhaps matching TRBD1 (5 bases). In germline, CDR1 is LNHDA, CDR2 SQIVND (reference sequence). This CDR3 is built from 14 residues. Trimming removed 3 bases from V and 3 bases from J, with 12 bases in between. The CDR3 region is CASSIRGQIYEQYF. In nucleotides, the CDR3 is TGTGCCAGTAGTATCCGTGGACAAATCTACGAGCAGTACTTC.

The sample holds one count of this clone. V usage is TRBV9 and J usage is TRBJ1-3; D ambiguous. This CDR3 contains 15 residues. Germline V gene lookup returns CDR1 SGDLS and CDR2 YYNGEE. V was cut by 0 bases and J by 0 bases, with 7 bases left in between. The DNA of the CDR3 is TGTGCCAGCAGCGTAGCGGATCGCTCTGGAAACACCATATATTTT. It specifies CASSVADRSGNTIYF.

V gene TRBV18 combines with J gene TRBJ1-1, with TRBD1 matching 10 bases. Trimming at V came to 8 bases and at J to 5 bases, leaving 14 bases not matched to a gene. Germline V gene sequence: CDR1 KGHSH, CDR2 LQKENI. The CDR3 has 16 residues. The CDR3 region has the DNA TGTGCCAGCCACCCGACGGGACAGGGGAGTTGGACTGAAGCTTTCTTT. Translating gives CASHPTGQGSWTEAFF.

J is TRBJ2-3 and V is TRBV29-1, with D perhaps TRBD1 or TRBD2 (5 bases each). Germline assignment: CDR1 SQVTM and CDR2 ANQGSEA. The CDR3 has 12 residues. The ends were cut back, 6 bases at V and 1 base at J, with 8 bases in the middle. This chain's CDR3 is CSVGTGTDTQYF. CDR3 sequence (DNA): TGCAGCGTCGGGACCGGCACAGATACGCAGTATTTT.

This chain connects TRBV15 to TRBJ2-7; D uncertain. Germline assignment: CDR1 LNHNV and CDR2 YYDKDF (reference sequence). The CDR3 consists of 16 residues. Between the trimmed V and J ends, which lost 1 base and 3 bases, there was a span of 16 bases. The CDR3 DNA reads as TGTGCCACCAGCAGAGTCCGTATTTACCGGATCTACGAGCAGTACTTC. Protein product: CATSRVRIYRIYEQYF. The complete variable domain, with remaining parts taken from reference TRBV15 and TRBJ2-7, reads DAMVIQNPRYQVTQFGKPVTLSCSQTLNHNVMYWYQQKSSQAPKLLFHYYDKDFNNEADTPDNFQSRRPNTSFCFLDIRSPGLGDTAMYLCATSRVRIYRIYEQYFGPGTRLTVT.

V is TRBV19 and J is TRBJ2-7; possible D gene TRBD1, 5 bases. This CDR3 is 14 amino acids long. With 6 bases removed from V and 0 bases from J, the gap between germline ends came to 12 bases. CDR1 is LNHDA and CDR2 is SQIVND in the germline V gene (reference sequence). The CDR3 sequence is CASRSGMTSYEQYF. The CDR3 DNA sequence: TGTGCCAGTAGGTCAGGGATGACCTCCTACGAGCAGTACTTC.